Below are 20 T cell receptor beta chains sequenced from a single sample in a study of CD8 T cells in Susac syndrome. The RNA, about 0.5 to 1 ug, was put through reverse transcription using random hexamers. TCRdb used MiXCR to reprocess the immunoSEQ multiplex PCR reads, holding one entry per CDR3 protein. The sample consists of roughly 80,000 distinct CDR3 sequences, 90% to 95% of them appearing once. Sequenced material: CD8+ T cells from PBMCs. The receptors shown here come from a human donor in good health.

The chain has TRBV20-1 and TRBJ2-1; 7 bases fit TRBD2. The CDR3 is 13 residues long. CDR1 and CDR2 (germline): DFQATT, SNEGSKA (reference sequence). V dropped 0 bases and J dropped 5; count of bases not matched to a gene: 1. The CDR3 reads CSAREREHNEQFF. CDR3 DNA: TGCAGTGCTAGAGAGCGGGAGCACAATGAGCAGTTCTTC.

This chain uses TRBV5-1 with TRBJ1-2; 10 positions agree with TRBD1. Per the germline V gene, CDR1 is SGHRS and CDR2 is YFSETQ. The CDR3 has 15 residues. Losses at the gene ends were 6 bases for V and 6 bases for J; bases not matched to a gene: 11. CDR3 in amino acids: CASTSPGTGDHGYTF. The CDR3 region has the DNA TGCGCCAGCACCAGTCCCGGGACAGGGGACCATGGCTACACCTTC. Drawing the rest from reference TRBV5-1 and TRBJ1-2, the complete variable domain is KAGVTQTPRYLIKTRGQQVTLSCSPISGHRSVSWYQQTPGQGLQFLFEYFSETQRNKGNFPGRFSGRQFSNSRSEMNVSTLELGDSALYLCASTSPGTGDHGYTFGSGTRLTVV.

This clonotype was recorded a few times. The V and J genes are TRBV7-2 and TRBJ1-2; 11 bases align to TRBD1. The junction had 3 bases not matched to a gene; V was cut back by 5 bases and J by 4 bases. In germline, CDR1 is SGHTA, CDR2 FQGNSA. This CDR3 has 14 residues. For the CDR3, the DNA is TGTGCCAGCAGCCGGGGACAGGGGGGCTATGGCTACACCTTC. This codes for CASSRGQGGYGYTF.

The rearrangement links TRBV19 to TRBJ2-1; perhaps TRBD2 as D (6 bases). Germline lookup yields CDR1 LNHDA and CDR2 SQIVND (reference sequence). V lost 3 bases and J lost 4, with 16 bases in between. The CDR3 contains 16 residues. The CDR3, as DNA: TGTGCCAGTAGTATTCCGGATAGCGGACCTTACAATGAGCAGTTCTTC. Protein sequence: CASSIPDSGPYNEQFF.

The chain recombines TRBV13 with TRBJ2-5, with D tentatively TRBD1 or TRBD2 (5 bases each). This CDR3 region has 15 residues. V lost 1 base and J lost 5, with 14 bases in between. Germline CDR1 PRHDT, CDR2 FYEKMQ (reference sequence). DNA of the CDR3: TGTGCCAGCAGCTTAGTCCGGGGCTCTGGGGAGACCCAGTACTTC. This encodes CASSLVRGSGETQYF.

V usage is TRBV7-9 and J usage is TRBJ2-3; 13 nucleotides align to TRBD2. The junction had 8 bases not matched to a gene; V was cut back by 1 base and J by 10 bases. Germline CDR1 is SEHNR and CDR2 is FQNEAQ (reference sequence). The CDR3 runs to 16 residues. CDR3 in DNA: TGTGCCAGCAGCTTAGACGCGGGACTAGCGGGACTCGCGCAGTATTTT. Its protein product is CASSLDAGLAGLAQYF.

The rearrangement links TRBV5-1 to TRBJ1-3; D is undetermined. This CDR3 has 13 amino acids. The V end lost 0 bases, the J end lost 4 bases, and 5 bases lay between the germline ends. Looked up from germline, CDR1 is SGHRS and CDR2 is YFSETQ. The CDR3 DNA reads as TGCGCCAGCAGCTTGGACCTAGGAAACACCATATATTTT. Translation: CASSLDLGNTIYF.

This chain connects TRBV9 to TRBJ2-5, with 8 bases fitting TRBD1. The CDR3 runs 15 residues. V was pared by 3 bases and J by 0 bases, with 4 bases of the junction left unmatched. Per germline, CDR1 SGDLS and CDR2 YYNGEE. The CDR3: CASSAQGVYQETQYF. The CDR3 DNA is TGTGCCAGCAGCGCACAGGGGGTATACCAAGAGACCCAGTACTTC.

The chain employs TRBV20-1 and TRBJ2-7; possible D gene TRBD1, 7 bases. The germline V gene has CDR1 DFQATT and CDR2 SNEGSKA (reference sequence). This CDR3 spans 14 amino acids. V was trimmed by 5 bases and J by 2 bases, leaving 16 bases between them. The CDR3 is CSARITGEAYEQYF. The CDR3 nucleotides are TGCAGTGCTCGAATTACAGGGGAGGCCTACGAGCAGTACTTC.

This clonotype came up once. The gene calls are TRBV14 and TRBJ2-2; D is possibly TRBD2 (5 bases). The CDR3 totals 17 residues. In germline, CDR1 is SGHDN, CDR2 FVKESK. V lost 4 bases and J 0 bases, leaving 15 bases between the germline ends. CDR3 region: CASSRGWQGSNTGELFF. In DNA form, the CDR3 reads TGTGCCAGCAGCCGAGGGTGGCAAGGATCGAACACCGGGGAGCTGTTTTTT.

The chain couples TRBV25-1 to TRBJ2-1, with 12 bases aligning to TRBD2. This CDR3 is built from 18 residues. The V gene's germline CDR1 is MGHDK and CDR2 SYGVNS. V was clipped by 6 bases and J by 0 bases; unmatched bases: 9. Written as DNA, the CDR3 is TGTGCCAGCAGCATAGGGACTAGCGGGTTAAGCTCCTACAATGAGCAGTTCTTC. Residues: CASSIGTSGLSSYNEQFF.

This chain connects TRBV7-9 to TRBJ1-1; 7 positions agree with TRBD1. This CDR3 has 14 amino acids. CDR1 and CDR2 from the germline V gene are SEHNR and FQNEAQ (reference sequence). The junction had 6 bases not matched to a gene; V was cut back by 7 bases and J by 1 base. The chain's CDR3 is CASTPGQTNTEAFF. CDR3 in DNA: TGTGCCAGCACCCCGGGACAGACGAACACTGAAGCTTTCTTT.

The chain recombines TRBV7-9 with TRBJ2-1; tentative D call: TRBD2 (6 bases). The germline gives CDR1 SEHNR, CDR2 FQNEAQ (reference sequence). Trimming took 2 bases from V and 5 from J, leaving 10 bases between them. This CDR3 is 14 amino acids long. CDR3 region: CASSLRLANNEQFF. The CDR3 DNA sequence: TGTGCCAGCAGCTTAAGGCTAGCGAACAATGAGCAGTTCTTC.

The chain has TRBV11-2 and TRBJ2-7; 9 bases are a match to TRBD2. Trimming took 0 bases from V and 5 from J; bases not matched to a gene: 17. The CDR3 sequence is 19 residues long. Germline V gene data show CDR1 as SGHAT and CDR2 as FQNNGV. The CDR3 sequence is CASSLDLGVAGLANHEQYF. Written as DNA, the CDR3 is TGTGCCAGCAGCTTAGACCTGGGGGTCGCGGGACTAGCTAACCACGAGCAGTACTTC.

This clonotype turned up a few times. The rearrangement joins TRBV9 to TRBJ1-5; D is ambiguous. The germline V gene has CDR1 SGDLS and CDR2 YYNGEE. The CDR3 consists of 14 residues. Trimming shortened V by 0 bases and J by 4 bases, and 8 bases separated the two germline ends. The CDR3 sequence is CASSVGAGNQPQHF. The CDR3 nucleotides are TGTGCCAGCAGCGTAGGGGCCGGAAATCAGCCCCAGCATTTT.

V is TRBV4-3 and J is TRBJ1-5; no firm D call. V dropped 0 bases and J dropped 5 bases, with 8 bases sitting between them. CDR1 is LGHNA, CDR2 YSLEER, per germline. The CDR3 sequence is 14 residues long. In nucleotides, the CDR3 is TGCGCCAGCAGCCAAGATCGGACGCATCAGCCCCAGCATTTT. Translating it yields CASSQDRTHQPQHF.

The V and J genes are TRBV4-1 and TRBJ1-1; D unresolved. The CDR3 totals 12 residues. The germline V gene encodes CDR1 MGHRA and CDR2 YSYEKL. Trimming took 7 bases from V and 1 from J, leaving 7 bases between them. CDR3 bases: TGCGCCAGCAACCACGGGAACACTGAAGCTTTCTTT. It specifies CASNHGNTEAFF.

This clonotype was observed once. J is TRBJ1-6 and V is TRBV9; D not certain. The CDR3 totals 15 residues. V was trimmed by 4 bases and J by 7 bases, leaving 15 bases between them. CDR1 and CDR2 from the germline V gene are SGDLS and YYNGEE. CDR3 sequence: CASSQTEAGNSPLHF. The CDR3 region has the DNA TGTGCCAGCAGCCAAACCGAGGCGGGGAATTCACCCCTCCACTTT.

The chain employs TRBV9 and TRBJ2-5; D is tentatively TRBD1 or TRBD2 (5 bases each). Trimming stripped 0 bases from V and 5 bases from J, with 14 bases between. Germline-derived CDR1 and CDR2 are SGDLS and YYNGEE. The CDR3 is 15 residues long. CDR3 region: CASSVGRGVRETQYF. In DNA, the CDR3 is TGTGCCAGCAGCGTAGGAAGGGGAGTGAGGGAGACCCAGTACTTC.

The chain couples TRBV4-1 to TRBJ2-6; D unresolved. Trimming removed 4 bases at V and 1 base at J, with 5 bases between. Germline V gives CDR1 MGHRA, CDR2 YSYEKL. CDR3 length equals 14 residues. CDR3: CASSPDSGANVLTF. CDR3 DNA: TGCGCCAGCAGCCCGGATTCTGGGGCCAACGTCCTGACTTTC.